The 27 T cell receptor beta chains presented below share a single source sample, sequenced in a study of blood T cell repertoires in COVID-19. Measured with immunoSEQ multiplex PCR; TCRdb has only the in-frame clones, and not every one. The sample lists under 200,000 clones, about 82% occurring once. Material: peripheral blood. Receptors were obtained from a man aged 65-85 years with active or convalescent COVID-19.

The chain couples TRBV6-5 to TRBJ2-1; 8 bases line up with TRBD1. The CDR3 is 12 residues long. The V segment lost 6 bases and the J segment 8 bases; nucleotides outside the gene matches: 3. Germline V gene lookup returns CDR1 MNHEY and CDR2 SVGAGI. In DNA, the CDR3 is TGTGCCAGCAGGACAGGGGACGATGAGCAGTTCTTC. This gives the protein CASRTGDDEQFF.

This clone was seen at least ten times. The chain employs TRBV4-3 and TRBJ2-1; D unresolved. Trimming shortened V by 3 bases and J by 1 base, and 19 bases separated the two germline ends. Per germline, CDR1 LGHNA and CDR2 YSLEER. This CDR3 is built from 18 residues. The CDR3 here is CASSHSLSSRVSYNEQFF. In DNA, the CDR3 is TGCGCCAGCAGCCACTCGCTCTCCTCACGAGTGTCCTACAATGAGCAGTTCTTC.

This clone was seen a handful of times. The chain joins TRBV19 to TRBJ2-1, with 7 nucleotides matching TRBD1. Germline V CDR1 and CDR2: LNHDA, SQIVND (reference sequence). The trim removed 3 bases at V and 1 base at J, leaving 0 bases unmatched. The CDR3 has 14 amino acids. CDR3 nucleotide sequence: TGTGCCAGTAGTATGGGACAGTCCTACAATGAGCAGTTCTTC. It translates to CASSMGQSYNEQFF. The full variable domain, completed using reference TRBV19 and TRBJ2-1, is DGGITQSPKYLFRKEGQNVTLSCEQNLNHDAMYWYRQDPGQGLRLIYYSQIVNDFQKGDIAEGYSVSREKKESFPLTVTSAQKNPTAFYLCASSMGQSYNEQFFGPGTRLTVL.

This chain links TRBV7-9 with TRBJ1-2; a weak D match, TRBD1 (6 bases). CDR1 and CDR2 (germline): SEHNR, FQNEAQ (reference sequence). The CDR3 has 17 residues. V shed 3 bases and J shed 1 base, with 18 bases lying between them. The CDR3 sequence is CASSLTGRVLGNYGYTF. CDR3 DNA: TGTGCCAGCAGCTTGACAGGCAGGGTTTTGGGTAACTATGGCTACACCTTC.

CDR3 loop: CASSMGQGYEQYF. The CDR3 nucleotides read TGTGCCAGTAGTATGGGACAGGGGTACGAGCAGTACTTC. The rearrangement links TRBV19 to TRBJ2-7; 10 bases match TRBD1. The length of the CDR3 is 13 residues. The V gene's germline CDR1 is LNHDA and CDR2 SQIVND (reference sequence). Germline trimming cut 3 bases from V and 4 bases from J; bases unmatched to any gene: 0.

CDR3 nucleotides: TGTGCCAGCAGTTACCGCCGAGCCTCCGATTCACCCCTCCACTTT. Its translation is CASSYRRASDSPLHF. This chain connects TRBV6-5 to TRBJ1-6; no definite D call. Trimming stripped 2 bases from V and 8 bases from J, with 13 bases between. The CDR3 length is 15 residues. Germline-derived CDR1 and CDR2 are MNHEY and SVGAGI.

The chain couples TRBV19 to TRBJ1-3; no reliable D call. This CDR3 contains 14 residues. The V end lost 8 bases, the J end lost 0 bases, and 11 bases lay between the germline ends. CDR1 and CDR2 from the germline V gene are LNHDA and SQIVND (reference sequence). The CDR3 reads CASRSGSSGNTIYF. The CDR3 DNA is TGTGCCAGTCGTAGTGGGAGCTCTGGAAACACCATATATTTT.

The CDR3 DNA reads TGCGCCAGCAGCCGGTCATTACAGGGGGCGCCGGGGAAACTGTTTTTT. Translation: CASSRSLQGAPGKLFF. The J gene is TRBJ1-4, the V gene TRBV4-1; 9 bases are shared with TRBD1. Trimming at V came to 4 bases and at J to 11 bases, leaving 14 bases not matched to a gene. Germline V CDR1 and CDR2: MGHRA, YSYEKL. The CDR3 runs 16 residues.

This CDR3 is CASSVNTGELFF. The CDR3, as DNA: TGTGCCAGCAGCGTTAACACCGGGGAGCTGTTTTTT. The chain links TRBV6-5 to TRBJ2-2; the D is unclear. The CDR3 has 12 amino acids. Germline CDR1 is MNHEY and CDR2 is SVGAGI. Trimming took 6 bases from V and 2 from J, leaving 4 bases between them.

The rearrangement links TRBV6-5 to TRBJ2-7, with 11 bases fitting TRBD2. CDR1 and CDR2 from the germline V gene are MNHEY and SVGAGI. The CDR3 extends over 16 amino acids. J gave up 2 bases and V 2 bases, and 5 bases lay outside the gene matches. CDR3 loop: CASSYVLAGGTYEQYF. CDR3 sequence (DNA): TGTGCCAGCAGTTACGTGCTAGCGGGGGGAACCTACGAGCAGTACTTC.

CDR3 bases: TGTGCCAACCTCCCGGGACAAAATTACCTGCACTACGAGCAGTACTTC. Residues: CANLPGQNYLHYEQYF. The chain links TRBV2 to TRBJ2-7; TRBD1 is a possible D gene (6 bases). The CDR3 length is 16 residues. V was trimmed by 10 bases and J by 3 bases, leaving 25 bases between them. Per the germline V gene, CDR1 is SNHLY and CDR2 is FYNNEI.

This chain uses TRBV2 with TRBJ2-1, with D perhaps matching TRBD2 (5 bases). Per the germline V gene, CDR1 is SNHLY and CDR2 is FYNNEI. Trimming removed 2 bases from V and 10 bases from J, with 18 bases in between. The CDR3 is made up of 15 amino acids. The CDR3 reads CASSELAPLSGEQFF. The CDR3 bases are TGTGCCAGCAGTGAATTAGCCCCACTGTCGGGGGAGCAGTTCTTC.

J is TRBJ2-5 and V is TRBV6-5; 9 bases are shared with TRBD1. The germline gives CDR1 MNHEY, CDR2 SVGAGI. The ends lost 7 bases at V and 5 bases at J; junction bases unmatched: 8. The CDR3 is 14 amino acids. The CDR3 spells CASNTGQGMETQYF. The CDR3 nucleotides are TGTGCCAGCAATACGGGACAGGGCATGGAGACCCAGTACTTC.

The CDR3 protein is CASSFLARTYEQYF. CDR3 DNA sequence: TGTGCCAGCAGCTTTCTGGCTAGGACCTACGAGCAGTACTTC. V usage is TRBV11-2 and J usage is TRBJ2-7; D is undetermined. The CDR3 length is 14 residues. Trimming pared 3 bases from V and 2 bases from J, leaving 11 bases between. Germline lookup yields CDR1 SGHAT and CDR2 FQNNGV.

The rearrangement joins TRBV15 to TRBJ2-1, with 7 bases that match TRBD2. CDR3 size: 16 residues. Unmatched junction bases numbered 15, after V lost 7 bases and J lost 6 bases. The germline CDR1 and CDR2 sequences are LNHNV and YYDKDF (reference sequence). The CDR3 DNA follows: TGTGCCACCAATGGTGCCCGGGGGGAGGGCCCCAATGAGCAGTTCTTC. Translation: CATNGARGEGPNEQFF.

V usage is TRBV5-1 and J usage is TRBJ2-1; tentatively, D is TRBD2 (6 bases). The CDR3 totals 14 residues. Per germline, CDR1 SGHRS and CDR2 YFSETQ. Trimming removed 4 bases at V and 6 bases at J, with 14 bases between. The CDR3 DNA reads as TGCGCCAGCAGCGAGGGGACTCACCTCAATGAGCAGTTCTTC. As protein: CASSEGTHLNEQFF.

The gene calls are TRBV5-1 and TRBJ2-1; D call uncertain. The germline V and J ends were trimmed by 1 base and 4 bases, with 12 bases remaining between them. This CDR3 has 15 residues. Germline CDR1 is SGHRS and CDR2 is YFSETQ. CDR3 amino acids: CASSLQVSNYNEQFF. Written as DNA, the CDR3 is TGCGCCAGCAGCTTGCAGGTATCGAATTACAATGAGCAGTTCTTC.

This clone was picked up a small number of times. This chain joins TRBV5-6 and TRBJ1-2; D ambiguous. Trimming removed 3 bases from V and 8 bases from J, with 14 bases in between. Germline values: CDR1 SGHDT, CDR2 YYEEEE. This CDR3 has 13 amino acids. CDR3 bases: TGTGCCAGCAGCTCATCCGCTACTAGGGGCTACACCTTC. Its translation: CASSSSATRGYTF.

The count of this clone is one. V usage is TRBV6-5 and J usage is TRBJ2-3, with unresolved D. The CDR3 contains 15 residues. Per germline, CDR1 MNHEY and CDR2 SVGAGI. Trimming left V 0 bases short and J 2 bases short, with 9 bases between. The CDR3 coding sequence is TGTGCCAGCAGTTACTCTTCCAGATACACAGATACGCAGTATTTT. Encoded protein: CASSYSSRYTDTQYF.

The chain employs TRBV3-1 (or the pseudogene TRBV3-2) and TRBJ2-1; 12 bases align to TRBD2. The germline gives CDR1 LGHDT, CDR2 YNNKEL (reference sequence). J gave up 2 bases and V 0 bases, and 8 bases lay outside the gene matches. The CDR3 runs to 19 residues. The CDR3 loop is CASSQDRMTSGGAYNEQFF. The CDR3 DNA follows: TGTGCCAGCAGCCAAGACCGGATGACTAGCGGGGGTGCCTACAATGAGCAGTTCTTC.

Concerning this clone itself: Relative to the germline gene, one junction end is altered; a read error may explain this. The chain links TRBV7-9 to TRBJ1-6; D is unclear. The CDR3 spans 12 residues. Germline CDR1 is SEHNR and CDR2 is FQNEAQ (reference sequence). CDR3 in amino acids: CASSTYNSPLHF. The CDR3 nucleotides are TGTGCCAGCAGCACCTACAATTCACCCCTCCACTTT.

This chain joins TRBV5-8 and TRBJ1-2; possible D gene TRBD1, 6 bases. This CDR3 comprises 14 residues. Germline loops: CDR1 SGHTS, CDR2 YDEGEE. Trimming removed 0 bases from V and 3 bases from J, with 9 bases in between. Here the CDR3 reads CASSLGQEYYGYTF. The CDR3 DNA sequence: TGTGCCAGCAGCTTGGGACAGGAGTACTATGGCTACACCTTC. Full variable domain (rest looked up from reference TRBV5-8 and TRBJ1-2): EAGVTQSPTHLIKTRGQQATLRCSPISGHTSVYWYQQALGLGLQFLLWYDEGEERNRGNFPPRFSGRQFPNYSSELNVNALELEDSALYLCASSLGQEYYGYTFGSGTRLTVV.

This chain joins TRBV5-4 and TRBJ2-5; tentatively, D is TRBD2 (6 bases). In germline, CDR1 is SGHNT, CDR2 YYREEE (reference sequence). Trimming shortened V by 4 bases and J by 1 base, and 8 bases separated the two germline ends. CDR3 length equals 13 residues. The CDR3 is CASSRDFQETQYF. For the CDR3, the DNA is TGTGCCAGCAGCCGGGACTTCCAAGAGACCCAGTACTTC.

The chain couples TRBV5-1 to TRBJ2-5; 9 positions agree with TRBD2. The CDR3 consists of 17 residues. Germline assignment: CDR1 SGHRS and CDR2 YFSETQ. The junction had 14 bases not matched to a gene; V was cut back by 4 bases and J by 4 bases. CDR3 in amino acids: CASSGIAGASFLETQYF. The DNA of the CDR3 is TGCGCCAGCAGCGGGATAGCGGGGGCCAGTTTTCTAGAGACCCAGTACTTC. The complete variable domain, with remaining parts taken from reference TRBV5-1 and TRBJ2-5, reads KAGVTQTPRYLIKTRGQQVTLSCSPISGHRSVSWYQQTPGQGLQFLFEYFSETQRNKGNFPGRFSGRQFSNSRSEMNVSTLELGDSALYLCASSGIAGASFLETQYFGPGTRLLVL.

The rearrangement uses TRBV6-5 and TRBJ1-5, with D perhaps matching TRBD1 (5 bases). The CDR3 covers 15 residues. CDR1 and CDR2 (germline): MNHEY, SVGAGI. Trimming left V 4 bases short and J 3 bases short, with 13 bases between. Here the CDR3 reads CASSFTRDPNQPQHF. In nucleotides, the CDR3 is TGTGCCAGCAGTTTTACGCGGGACCCCAATCAGCCCCAGCATTTT.

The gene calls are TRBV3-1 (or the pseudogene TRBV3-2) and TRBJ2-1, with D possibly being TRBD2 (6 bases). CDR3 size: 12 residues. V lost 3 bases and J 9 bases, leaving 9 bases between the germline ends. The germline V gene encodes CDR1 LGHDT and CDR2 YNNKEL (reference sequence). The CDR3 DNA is TGTGCCAGCAGCCAGACTAGGGGTGAGCAGTTCTTC. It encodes CASSQTRGEQFF.

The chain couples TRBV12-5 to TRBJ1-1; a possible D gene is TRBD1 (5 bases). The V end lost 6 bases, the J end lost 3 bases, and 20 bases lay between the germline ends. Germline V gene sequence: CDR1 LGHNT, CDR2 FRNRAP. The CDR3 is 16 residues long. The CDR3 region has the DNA TGTGCTAGTGGCAAAACGTGGGGGGAGGACGACACTGAAGCTTTCTTT. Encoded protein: CASGKTWGEDDTEAFF.